Below are 6 T cell receptor beta chains sequenced from a single sample in a study of cytomegalovirus exposure and HLA in healthy donors. PCR primers comprised 60 Vbeta and 13 Jbeta primers. Assay used: immunoSEQ multiplex PCR; TCRdb lists only in-frame clones, some missing. The sample records 160,000 or so clones, approximately 80% being singletons. The sample comprised PBMCs. The receptors derive from a man aged 40-49 years in good health and CMV-seronegative.

This clone was observed once. CDR3 DNA sequence: TGTGCCAGCAGCGCCAGTGGGCCAAATCAGCCCCAGCATTTT. Protein product: CASSASGPNQPQHF. The genes are TRBV11-1 and TRBJ1-5, with unresolved D. The length of the CDR3 is 14 residues. The V end lost 5 bases, the J end lost 4 bases, and 12 bases lay between the germline ends. The germline V gene encodes CDR1 SGHAT and CDR2 FQDESV (reference sequence).

This chain connects TRBV14 to TRBJ2-7; 7 bases align to TRBD1. Trimming cost V 1 base and J 5 bases; bases outside gene matches: 5. Germline V gene sequence: CDR1 SGHDN, CDR2 FVKESK. This CDR3 contains 14 residues. CDR3: CASSQGGQVNEQYF. DNA of the CDR3: TGTGCCAGCAGCCAAGGTGGACAGGTAAACGAGCAGTACTTC. The whole variable domain, remainder taken from reference TRBV14 and TRBJ2-7, is EAGVTQFPSHSVIEKGQTVTLRCDPISGHDNLYWYRRVMGKEIKFLLHFVKESKQDESGMPNNRFLAERTGGTYSTLKVQPAELEDSGVYFCASSQGGQVNEQYFGPGTRLTVT.

The chain employs TRBV5-1 and TRBJ1-4, with 7 bases fitting TRBD1. CDR3 length equals 16 residues. V shed 4 bases and J 5 bases; nucleotides not matched to a gene: 11. Germline V lookup: CDR1 SGHRS, CDR2 YFSETQ. In nucleotides, the CDR3 is TGCGCCAGCAGCGACGACAGGGTGGGTCCCAATGAAAAACTGTTTTTT. The encoded protein is CASSDDRVGPNEKLFF.

The J gene is TRBJ2-1, the V gene TRBV6-4, with a possible D match to TRBD1 (5 bases). The CDR3 runs 11 residues. V dropped 6 bases and J dropped 8 bases, with 8 bases sitting between them. The germline CDR1 and CDR2 sequences are MRHNA and SNTAGT. The CDR3 loop reads CASRDSYEQFF. The CDR3 region has the DNA TGTGCCAGCAGAGACAGCTATGAGCAGTTCTTC.

The chain carries TRBV9 and TRBJ2-1; 9 nucleotides line up with TRBD2. The CDR3 runs to 15 residues. V shed 1 base, J shed 5 bases, and the junction held 4 bases outside the gene matches. Germline V CDR1 and CDR2: SGDLS, YYNGEE. Here the CDR3 DNA reads TGTGCCAGCAGCGTACGGTCTAGCGGGGACAATGAGCAGTTCTTC. It translates to CASSVRSSGDNEQFF.

The rearrangement joins TRBV7-9 to TRBJ1-2; D is possibly TRBD1 (6 bases). Germline CDR1 is SEHNR and CDR2 is FQNEAQ (reference sequence). This CDR3 is 12 amino acids long. V was pared by 6 bases and J by 6 bases, with 11 bases between. CDR3 DNA: TGTGCCAGCAGGTTACCAGGGGATGGCTACACCTTC. This codes for CASRLPGDGYTF. Full variable domain (missing parts from reference TRBV7-9 and TRBJ1-2): DTGVSQNPRHKITKRGQNVTFRCDPISEHNRLYWYRQTLGQGPEFLTYFQNEAQLEKSRLLSDRFSAERPKGSFSTLEIQRTEQGDSAMYLCASRLPGDGYTFGSGTRLTVV.